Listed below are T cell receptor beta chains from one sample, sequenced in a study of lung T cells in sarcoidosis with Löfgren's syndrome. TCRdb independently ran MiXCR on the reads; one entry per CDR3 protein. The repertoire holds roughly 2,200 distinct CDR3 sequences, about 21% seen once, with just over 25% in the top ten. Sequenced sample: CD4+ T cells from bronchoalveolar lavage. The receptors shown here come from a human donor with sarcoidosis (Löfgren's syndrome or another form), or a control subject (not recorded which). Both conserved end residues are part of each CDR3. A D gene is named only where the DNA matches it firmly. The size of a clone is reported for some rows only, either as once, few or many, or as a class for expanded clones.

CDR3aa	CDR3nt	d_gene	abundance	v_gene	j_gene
CASSRRVGNTDTQYF	TGTGCCAGCAGCCGTCGCGTGGGGAACACAGATACGCAGTATTTT	.	medium-sized	TRBV7-2	TRBJ2-3
CASRVTGGTEAFF	TGTGCCAGCAGAGTAACTGGGGGCACTGAAGCTTTCTTT	.	medium-sized	TRBV2	TRBJ1-1
CASSEGRISYEQYF	TGTGCCAGCAGTGAGGGACGGATTTCATACGAGCAGTACTTC	.	medium-sized	TRBV12-3/TRBV12-4	TRBJ2-7
CAIRDSLANYGYTF	TGTGCCATCAGGGACAGTTTAGCTAACTATGGCTACACCTTC	.	medium-sized	TRBV10-3	TRBJ1-2
CATSRDRASRFF	TGTGCCACCAGCAGAGATCGGGCGAGTAGGTTTTTT	.	large	TRBV15	TRBJ1-4
CASSADNSPLHF	TGTGCCAGCAGCGCCGATAATTCACCCCTCCACTTT	.	medium-sized	TRBV7-3	TRBJ1-6
CASSLFADYEQYF	TGCGCCAGCAGCTTGTTTGCGGACTACGAGCAGTACTTC	.	many	TRBV5-1	TRBJ2-7
CASRQEVEQYF	TGTGCCAGCAGACAGGAGGTCGAGCAGTACTTC	.	many	TRBV2	TRBJ2-7
CASSLKTYYGYTF	TGTGCCAGCAGTTTAAAGACTTATTATGGCTACACCTTC	.	medium-sized	TRBV28	TRBJ1-2
CASSIGQGGQPQHF	TGTGCCAGCAGTATAGGACAGGGCGGGCAGCCCCAGCATTTT	TRBD1	medium-sized	TRBV2	TRBJ1-5
CASSSTVSSGANILTF	TGTGCCAGCAGCTCGACGGTTAGCTCTGGGGCCAACATCCTGACTTTC	.	.	TRBV5-4	TRBJ2-6
CASSFNPEAFF	TGCGCCAGCAGCTTTAATCCTGAAGCTTTCTTC	.	.	TRBV5-1	TRBJ1-1
CASSLEGTGQPQHF	TGCGCCAGCAGCTTGGAGGGGACTGGTCAGCCCCAGCATTTT	.	many	TRBV5-1	TRBJ1-5
CASSSTGTGQPQHF	TGTGCCAGCAGCTCTACCGGGACTGGTCAGCCCCAGCATTTT	.	.	TRBV7-9	TRBJ1-5
CASSQEIRGDFSYEQYF	TGTGCCAGCAGCCAAGAGATTCGAGGGGACTTCTCCTACGAGCAGTACTTC	.	medium-sized	TRBV4-2	TRBJ2-7
CASSRTGPRTNEKLFF	TGTGCCAGCAGTCGGACAGGGCCGAGGACTAATGAAAAACTGTTTTTT	TRBD1	many	TRBV2	TRBJ1-4
CASSENIHEQFF	TGTGCCAGCAGTGAAAACATCCATGAGCAGTTCTTC	.	medium-sized	TRBV2	TRBJ2-1
CSVFDSQAFF	TGCAGCGTTTTTGACAGCCAAGCTTTCTTT	.	medium-sized	TRBV29-1	TRBJ1-1
CASSLLGPPTEEQFF	TGTGCCAGCAGCTTACTGGGACCCCCGACGGAGGAGCAGTTCTTC	.	large	TRBV7-6	TRBJ2-1
CASSEGGEADTQYF	TGCGCCAGCAGTGAGGGGGGGGAAGCAGATACGCAGTATTTT	TRBD2	many	TRBV10-1	TRBJ2-3
CASSPPPQNSNQPQHF	TGTGCCAGTAGTCCACCACCTCAGAATAGCAATCAGCCCCAGCATTTT	.	medium-sized	TRBV19	TRBJ1-5
CASSTRPEQYF	TGTGCCAGTAGTACTCGACCGGAGCAGTACTTC	.	medium-sized	TRBV19	TRBJ2-7
CASSFDPGQGSDTQYF	TGCGCCAGCAGCTTCGATCCGGGACAGGGCTCGGATACGCAGTATTTT	TRBD1	medium-sized	TRBV5-1	TRBJ2-3
CASSLVAAGEETQYF	TGTGCCAGCAGCTTGGTGGCCGCGGGAGAGGAGACCCAGTACTTC	TRBD2	many	TRBV5-6	TRBJ2-5
CASSQDPSGPYEQYF	TGCGCCAGCAGCCAAGATCCTAGCGGGCCCTACGAGCAGTACTTC	TRBD2	medium-sized	TRBV4-1	TRBJ2-7
CASSLFEGGEQFF	TGTGCCAGCAGCTTATTTGAAGGGGGAGAGCAGTTCTTC	.	medium-sized	TRBV7-2	TRBJ2-1
CASNTLGPKETQYF	TGTGCCAGCAACACACTAGGGCCAAAAGAGACCCAGTACTTC	.	medium-sized	TRBV2	TRBJ2-5
CASSDQGRGQPQHF	TGTGCCAGCAGTGATCAGGGTCGGGGTCAGCCCCAGCATTTT	.	medium-sized	TRBV2	TRBJ1-5
CASSLSQQADTQYF	TGTGCCAGCAGTTTAAGCCAGCAGGCAGATACGCAGTATTTT	.	medium-sized	TRBV12-3/TRBV12-4	TRBJ2-3
CASSLMTEETQYF	TGCGCCAGCAGCTTAATGACCGAAGAGACCCAGTACTTC	.	medium-sized	TRBV5-1	TRBJ2-5
CASSWGPGEETQYF	TGCGCCAGCAGCTGGGGGCCAGGAGAAGAGACCCAGTACTTC	.	medium-sized	TRBV5-1	TRBJ2-5
CASSPTDWSRNEQFF	TGTGCCAGCAGTCCTACGGACTGGTCCAGAAATGAGCAGTTCTTC	.	large	TRBV25-1	TRBJ2-1
CAISGYAGADTQYF	TGTGCCATCAGTGGTTATGCGGGAGCAGATACGCAGTATTTT	TRBD2	medium-sized	TRBV10-3	TRBJ2-3
CAGSHWRSADTQYF	TGTGCCGGCAGCCACTGGCGGAGCGCAGATACGCAGTATTTT	.	.	TRBV7-2	TRBJ2-3
CASSHWRSTDTQYF	TGTGCCAGCAGCCACTGGCGGAGCACAGATACGCAGTATTTT	.	medium-sized	TRBV7-2	TRBJ2-3
CASRSRTGANTGELLF	TGTGCCAGCAGGAGCAGGACGGGCGCGAACACCGGGGAGCTGCTTTTT	.	.	TRBV6-2/TRBV6-3	TRBJ2-2
CASSLGGISQETQYF	TGCGCCAGCAGCTTGGGCGGCATTTCCCAAGAGACCCAGTACTTC	.	many	TRBV5-1	TRBJ2-5
CASSMLAGSYNEQFF	TGTGCCAGCAGCATGCTAGCGGGCTCCTACAATGAGCAGTTCTTC	TRBD2	medium-sized	TRBV16	TRBJ2-1
CASSQDSLSYEQYF	TGCGCCAGCAGCCAAGATAGCCTCTCCTACGAGCAGTACTTC	.	.	TRBV4-3	TRBJ2-7
CSASSYAGTITDTQYF	TGCAGTGCTAGTTCGTATGCAGGGACTATTACAGATACGCAGTACTTT	TRBD2	.	TRBV20-1	TRBJ2-3
CASSSMDTRANVLTF	TGCGCCAGCAGCTCCATGGATACTCGGGCCAACGTCCTGACTTTC	.	.	TRBV5-1	TRBJ2-6
CASSQALAKNIQYF	TGTGCCAGCAGCCAGGCTCTAGCCAAAAACATTCAGTACTTC	.	many	TRBV7-2	TRBJ2-4
CATSDYRGSNYGYTF	TGTGCCACCAGTGATTACCGGGGATCAAACTATGGCTACACCTTC	.	medium-sized	TRBV24-1	TRBJ1-2
CAISEGLESNQPQHF	TGTGCCATCAGTGAAGGTTTGGAAAGCAATCAGCCCCAGCATTTT	.	many	TRBV10-3	TRBJ1-5
CSVGSGDIQYF	TGCAGCGTGGGTAGCGGGGACATTCAGTACTTC	TRBD2	medium-sized	TRBV29-1	TRBJ2-4
CASSQERGTDTQYF	TGTGCCAGCAGCCAAGAAAGGGGCACAGATACGCAGTATTTT	.	medium-sized	TRBV4-2	TRBJ2-3
CASSPGLAGSGELFF	TGCGCCAGCAGCCCGGGACTAGCGGGCTCCGGGGAGCTGTTTTTT	TRBD2	many	TRBV5-1	TRBJ2-2
CASGPGVGRRDQPQHF	TGTGCCAGCGGGCCGGGGGTCGGCCGTAGGGATCAGCCCCAGCATTTT	.	medium-sized	TRBV6-1	TRBJ1-5
CASSLGTGSYEQYF	TGTGCCAGCAGCTTAGGGACAGGGTCCTACGAGCAGTACTTC	TRBD1	medium-sized	TRBV7-2	TRBJ2-7
CASSLNGGSGTDTQYF	TGCGCCAGCAGCTTGAATGGAGGTTCGGGCACAGATACGCAGTATTTT	.	medium-sized	TRBV5-1	TRBJ2-3
CASSRPSSDTQYF	TGTGCCAGCAGCCGGCCGAGCTCTGATACGCAGTATTTT	.	medium-sized	TRBV6-2/TRBV6-3	TRBJ2-3
CASSLGLGGTGETQYF	TGTGCCAGCAGTTTGGGACTGGGTGGGACAGGAGAGACCCAGTACTTC	TRBD1	medium-sized	TRBV6-1	TRBJ2-5
CAIRPPDWNEQFF	TGTGCCATCAGGCCCCCGGACTGGAATGAGCAGTTCTTC	.	many	TRBV10-3	TRBJ2-1